Here is one T cell receptor beta chain with its context. Many counts were recorded for this clonotype. No cognate antigen has been identified for it. No base quality information exists; no much larger clone differs at one position. Stable Graves' hyperthyroidism was defined as the absence of progression to ophthalmopathy over 18 months of follow-up. Hyperthyroidism patients were newly diagnosed, had a disease duration of under 2 months, and were aged 18 to 65 years. The study excluded patients with uncontrolled infections, other autoimmune diseases, pregnancy or lactation. Diagnoses relied on clinical symptoms, serum thyroxine and TRAb, thyroid ultrasound and orbital computed tomography. PBMCs were separated from roughly 10 ml of fresh peripheral blood using Ficoll-Paque density gradient centrifugation. Total RNA was extracted with Trizol reagent, and quality was checked on an Agilent 2100 Bioanalyzer.

From the cysteine up to the phenylalanine, the CDR3 has a length of 13 residues. Kept here is only the CDR3 DNA, which spans 39 bases and is read in frame from base 1. At the junction V is shortened by 4 bases and J by 7 bases, with 17 bases in between. CDR1 and CDR2, per the germline V gene, are SQVTM and ANQGSEA. This specimen belongs to a study of T cells in Graves' hyperthyroidism and ophthalmopathy (dated by TCRdb to the late 2010s). Context from the whole study: Peripheral blood samples were taken at the time of initial diagnosis, prior to any treatment. TCR V-J signatures able to tell the groups apart were searched for in a discovery cohort of approximately 95 patients, of whom over 40 had Graves' ophthalmopathy and around 58 had stable Graves' hyperthyroidism. Prospective prediction of ophthalmopathy was tested in an independent validation cohort consisting of about 20 hyperthyroidism patients and more than 15 patients who later progressed to ophthalmopathy. The approximately 90 discovery patients were divided at random into training and test sets in a 7:3 ratio. The study also compared thyroid tissue and blood T-cell repertoires from more than 5 Graves' hyperthyroidism patients. After blood sampling, hyperthyroidism patients were treated with methimazole at a starting dose of 30 mg daily, and ophthalmopathy patients were treated with high-dose intravenous methylprednisolone. TCR Vbeta CDR3 sequencing of 120 to 150 peripheral blood samples (under 45 ophthalmopathy, under 80 hyperthyroidism and some 17 progressor patients) is reported in the paper.

The TCR beta CDR3 regions were amplified from the RNA transcripts. The first round of RT-PCR for the TCR CDR3 was performed with the HTBI primer set and the Qiagen OneStep RT-PCR kit. Libraries were constructed in a second round of multiplex PCR, after which size selection and purification were carried out. Sequencing of the libraries was done on an Illumina HiSeq2000 using paired-end 100 bp reads. In the source study's methods: SOAPnuke was used to process the raw data, removing reads that contained adapters or uncalled bases, had a mean Phred below 15, or lacked an exact match to the constant primer or identifier. High-quality paired reads were merged using COPE v1.2.5, and each unique nucleotide sequence was defined as a clonotype. MiTCR v1.1 was used to align clonotypes to the IMGT TRBV, TRBD and TRBJ reference segments. The analysis included only V-J combinations with a frequency above 0.0001, which together covered 98% to 99.2% of the repertoires. A TCS score was defined as the ratio of F50 (clonal expansion) to E x V (chaos), with BLOSUM62-based TCRdist applied between CDR3 peptides within each V-J. Welch's t-statistics and random forest reduced roughly 540 V-J features to about 12, which were used in a naive Bayes classifier (R e1071). TCRdb reworked the public reads: Q25 trimming with fastp, MiXCR clone assembly, productive beta chains retained. Every distinct CDR3 protein forms one entry, paired with its most common genes and DNA. TCRdb, rather than the study authors, made the V and J calls. The table for this sample lists about 350,000 distinct CDR3 sequences; about 14% of them were counted only once. About 26% of the sample belongs to the ten largest clones.

What the study reported, not specific to this receptor: Sample size was not statistically predetermined, and blinding of investigators to group allocation was not performed. Most expanded thyroid clonotypes (frequency above 0.001) were also found in blood, which suggests that blood repertoires may mirror thyroid immune responses. Ophthalmopathy was separated from stable hyperthyroidism by a 13 V-J signature model, with 87.88% sensitivity and 81% to 83% specificity obtained in cross-validation and 80%/75% obtained in testing. In validation, the model predicted progression to ophthalmopathy with 55% to 71% sensitivity and approximately 78% specificity, a median of 6.5 months before onset.

Input material: blood. This sequence was found in a young woman with Graves' hyperthyroidism. The chain links TRBV29-1 with TRBJ2-7; a tentative D match to TRBD2 spans 5 bases. The DNA sequence reads TGCAGCGTTGTGTTGGGAGCCGTTGGTGAGCAGTACTTC. Translated, this is CSVVLGAVGEQYF.